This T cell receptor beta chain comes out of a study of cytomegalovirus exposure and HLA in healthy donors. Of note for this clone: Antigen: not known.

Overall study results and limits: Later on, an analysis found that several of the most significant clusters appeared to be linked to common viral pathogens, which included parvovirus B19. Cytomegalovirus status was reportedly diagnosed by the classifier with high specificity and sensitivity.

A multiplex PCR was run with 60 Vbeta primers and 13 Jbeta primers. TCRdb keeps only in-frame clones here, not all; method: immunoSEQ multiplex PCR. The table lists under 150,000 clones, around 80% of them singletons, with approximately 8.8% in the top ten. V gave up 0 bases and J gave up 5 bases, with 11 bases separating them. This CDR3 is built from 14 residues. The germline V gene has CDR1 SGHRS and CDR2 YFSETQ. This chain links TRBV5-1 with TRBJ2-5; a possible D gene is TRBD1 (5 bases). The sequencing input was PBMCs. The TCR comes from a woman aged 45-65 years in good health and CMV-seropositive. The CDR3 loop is CASSLGTSEETQYF. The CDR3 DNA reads TGCGCCAGCAGCTTGGGGACATCGGAGGAGACCCAGTACTTC.